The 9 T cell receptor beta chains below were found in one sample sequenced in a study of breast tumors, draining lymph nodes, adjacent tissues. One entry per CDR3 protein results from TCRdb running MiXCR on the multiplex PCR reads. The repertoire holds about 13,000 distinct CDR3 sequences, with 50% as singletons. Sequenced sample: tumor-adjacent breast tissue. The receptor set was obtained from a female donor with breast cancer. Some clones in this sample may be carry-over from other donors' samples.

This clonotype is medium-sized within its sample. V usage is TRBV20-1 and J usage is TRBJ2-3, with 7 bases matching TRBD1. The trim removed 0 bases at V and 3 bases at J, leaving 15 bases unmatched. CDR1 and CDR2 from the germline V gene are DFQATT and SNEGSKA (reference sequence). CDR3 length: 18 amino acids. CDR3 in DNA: TGCAGTGCTAGAGATCTGGGGAAGGGGGCCCTTTCGACAGATACGCAGTATTTT. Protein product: CSARDLGKGALSTDTQYF.

CDR3 in DNA: TGTGCCAGCAGCCCTGACAGCATCGGTGGCTACACCTTC. Amino acid sequence: CASSPDSIGGYTF. V and J are TRBV4-2 and TRBJ1-2, with a tentative D call TRBD1 (5 bases). In germline, CDR1 is LGHNA, CDR2 YNFKEQ. The CDR3 extends over 13 amino acids. Trimming removed 4 bases at V and 7 bases at J, with 13 bases between.

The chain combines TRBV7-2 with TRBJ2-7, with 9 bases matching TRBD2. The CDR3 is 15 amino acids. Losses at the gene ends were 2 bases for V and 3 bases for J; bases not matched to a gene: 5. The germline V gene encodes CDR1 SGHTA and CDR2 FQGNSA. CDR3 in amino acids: CASSLSSGRLYEQYF. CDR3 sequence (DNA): TGTGCCAGCAGCTTATCGAGCGGGAGGCTCTACGAGCAGTACTTC.

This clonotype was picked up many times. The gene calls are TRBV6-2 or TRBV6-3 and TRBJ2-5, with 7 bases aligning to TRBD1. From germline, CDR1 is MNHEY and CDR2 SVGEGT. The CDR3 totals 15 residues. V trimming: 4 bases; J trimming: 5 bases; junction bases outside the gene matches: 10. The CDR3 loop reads CASSSPTGRRETQYF. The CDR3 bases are TGTGCCAGCAGTTCCCCGACAGGGAGACGGGAGACCCAGTACTTC.

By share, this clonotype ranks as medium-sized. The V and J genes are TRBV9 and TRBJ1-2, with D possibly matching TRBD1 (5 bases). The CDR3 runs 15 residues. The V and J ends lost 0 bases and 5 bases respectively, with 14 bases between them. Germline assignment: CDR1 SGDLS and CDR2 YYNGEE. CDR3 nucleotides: TGTGCCAGCAGCGTAGTGGACACCCCGCGGTATGGCTACACCTTC. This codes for CASSVVDTPRYGYTF. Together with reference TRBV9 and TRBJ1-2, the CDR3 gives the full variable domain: DSGVTQTPKHLITATGQRVTLRCSPRSGDLSVYWYQQSLDQGLQFLIQYYNGEERAKGNILERFSAQQFPDLHSELNLSSLELGDSALYFCASSVVDTPRYGYTFGSGTRLTVV.

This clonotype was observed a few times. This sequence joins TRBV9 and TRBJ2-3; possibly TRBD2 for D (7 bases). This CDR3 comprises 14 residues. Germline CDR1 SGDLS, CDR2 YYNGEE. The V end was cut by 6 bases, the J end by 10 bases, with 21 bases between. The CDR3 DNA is TGTGCCAGCACCCCCGTTGGGGGGGCAGAATCGCAGTATTTT. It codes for CASTPVGGAESQYF.

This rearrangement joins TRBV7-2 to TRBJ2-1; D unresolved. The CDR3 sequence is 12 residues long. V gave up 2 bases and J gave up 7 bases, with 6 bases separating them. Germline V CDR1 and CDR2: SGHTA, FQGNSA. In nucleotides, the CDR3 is TGTGCCAGCAGCTTATCCCAAAATGAGCAGTTCTTC. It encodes CASSLSQNEQFF.

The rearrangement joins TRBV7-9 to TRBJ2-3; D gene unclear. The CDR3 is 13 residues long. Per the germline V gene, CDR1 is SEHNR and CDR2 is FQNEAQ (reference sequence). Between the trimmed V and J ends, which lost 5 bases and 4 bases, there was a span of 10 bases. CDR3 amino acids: CASSPEWADTQYF. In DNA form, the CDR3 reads TGTGCCAGCAGCCCCGAGTGGGCAGATACGCAGTATTTT.

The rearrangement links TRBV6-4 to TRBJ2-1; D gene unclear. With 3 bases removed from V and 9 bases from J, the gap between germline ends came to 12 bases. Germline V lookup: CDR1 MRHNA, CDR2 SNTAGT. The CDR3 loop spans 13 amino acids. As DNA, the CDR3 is TGTGCCAGCAGTGAATCGAGTTACGGTGAGCAGTTCTTC. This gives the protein CASSESSYGEQFF.